This T cell receptor (beta chain) was captured in a study of identifying expanded T cells in peripheral blood. Measured with immunoSEQ multiplex PCR; TCRdb has only the in-frame clones, and not every one. This sample yields about 85,000 clones, of which around 89% are seen a single time; roughly 19% belongs to the top ten. Points from the study as a whole: Over about two and four weeks, about 15 and 19 clones changed, versus 1.2 between replicates.

Germline CDR1 is SGHTS and CDR2 is YDEGEE. This CDR3 has 16 residues. Trimming took off 2 bases at V and 2 bases at J, with 14 bases between the two ends. Details on this clone: Its cognate antigen is unknown.

The clonotype comes from a person between 18 and 75 years old in good health. Material for sequencing was blood. The chain has TRBV5-8 and TRBJ2-1, with D possibly being TRBD2 (6 bases). In DNA, the CDR3 is TGTGCCAGCAGCTTCCCGAAGCGGGCGACCTACAATGAGCAGTTCTTC. This sequence encodes CASSFPKRATYNEQFF.